The rows below give T cell receptor beta chains drawn from one sample of a study of blood T cell repertoires in COVID-19. The protocol was immunoSEQ multiplex PCR, while the TCRdb copy is restricted to in-frame clones and leaves out a portion. The sample shows 210,000 or so clones, 70% to 90% of them seen only once. The sample comprised peripheral blood. All receptors come from a woman aged 18-29 years who had recovered from COVID-19. Both conserved end residues are part of each CDR3. D genes are given only for firm matches. Size values are once, few and many counts, or a class for expanded clones, and some rows have none.

CDR3nt	CDR3aa	d_gene	len	abundance	j_gene	v_gene
TGTGCCAGCAGTTACCGGACTTCTAGCTCCTACGAGCAGTACTTC	CASSYRTSSSYEQYF	NA	15	NA	TRBJ2-7	TRBV6-2/TRBV6-3
TGTGCCAGCAGCAAGGACAGGATGGATTATCAGCCCCAGCATTTT	CASSKDRMDYQPQHF	TRBD1	15	NA	TRBJ1-5	TRBV6-5
TGTGCCAGCAGCTTAGTGGCTAGCTCTTACAATGAGCAGTTCTTC	CASSLVASSYNEQFF	NA	15	NA	TRBJ2-1	TRBV7-2
TGTGCCAGCAGCATTGGACTAGCGGACCACAATGAGCAGTTCTTC	CASSIGLADHNEQFF	TRBD2	15	NA	TRBJ2-1	TRBV5-6
TGTGCCAGCAGCAACAGCGGGTCGCAGTTCTTC	CASSNSGSQFF	NA	11	NA	TRBJ2-1	TRBV7-6
TGTGCCAGCAGCACGGGACTAGCGGGATATCGCGAGCAGTACTTC	CASSTGLAGYREQYF	TRBD2	15	once	TRBJ2-7	TRBV5-6
TGCAGTGCTAGTGGTGATAGAGGACAGCGCTATGGCTACACCTTC	CSASGDRGQRYGYTF	NA	15	NA	TRBJ1-2	TRBV20-1
TGTGCCAGCAGCTCGGGTATGAACACTGAAGCTTTCTTT	CASSSGMNTEAFF	NA	13	NA	TRBJ1-1	TRBV7-2
TGTGCCAGCAGCTTAGTGTCCGGGGAAGAGACCCAGTACTTC	CASSLVSGEETQYF	NA	14	NA	TRBJ2-5	TRBV11-1
TGTGCCAGCAGCTTCCAAGTCTTAGGGGGTTACACCGGGGAGCTGTTTTTT	CASSFQVLGGYTGELFF	NA	17	few	TRBJ2-2	TRBV5-5
TGTGCCAGTAGTACTCCGAGTGAGACAGGGTGGTCTAGCGGGAAGTACAATGAGCAGTTCTTC	CASSTPSETGWSSGKYNEQFF	TRBD2	21	NA	TRBJ2-1	TRBV19
TGTGCCTGGAGTGTGAGGGTCGATTCACCCCTCCACTTT	CAWSVRVDSPLHF	NA	13	NA	TRBJ1-6	TRBV30
TGTGCCAGCAGTTACGGGACAGGGGGCTTTAATGAGCAGTTCTTC	CASSYGTGGFNEQFF	TRBD1	15	NA	TRBJ2-1	TRBV6-2/TRBV6-3
TGTGCCAGCAGCCCCTTTTTCCCGGGACAGGGGGCCTACGAGCAGTACTTC	CASSPFFPGQGAYEQYF	TRBD1	17	NA	TRBJ2-7	TRBV7-6
TGCGCCAGCAGCTTGTTACAGGGCAATGAGCAGTTCTTC	CASSLLQGNEQFF	NA	13	NA	TRBJ2-1	TRBV5-1
TGCGCCAGCAGAGTTATGGTGACAGGGCCATCCTACGAGCAGTACTTC	CASRVMVTGPSYEQYF	TRBD1	16	once	TRBJ2-7	TRBV10-1
TGTGCCAGCAGCCTGACTAGCTTGGCCTACAATGAGCAGTTCTTC	CASSLTSLAYNEQFF	TRBD2	15	NA	TRBJ2-1	TRBV7-3
TGTGCCAGCAGCTCCCGACAGAGCTTGAATGAAAAACTGTTTTTT	CASSSRQSLNEKLFF	NA	15	NA	TRBJ1-4	TRBV13
TGTGCCAGCACCGTAGACGGGAGCAGTTCCCGCGAGCAGTACTTC	CASTVDGSSSREQYF	NA	15	few	TRBJ2-7	TRBV6-6
TGTGCCAGCAACTTGGACAGGGGTATTGAAGAGACCCAGTACTTC	CASNLDRGIEETQYF	TRBD1	15	NA	TRBJ2-5	TRBV2
TGCGCCAGCAGTATCAGTACTGAAGCTTTCTTT	CASSISTEAFF	NA	11	few	TRBJ1-1	TRBV10-2
TGTGCCTGGGACCCCCCGGGACTAGCGGGGAGTAGCACAGATACGCAGTATTTT	CAWDPPGLAGSSTDTQYF	TRBD2	18	NA	TRBJ2-3	TRBV30
TGTGCCAGCGTTATAGCGGGAGGGCCAATAAGCGAGCAGTTCTTC	CASVIAGGPISEQFF	TRBD2	15	NA	TRBJ2-1	TRBV7-9
TGCGCCAGCAGCCAAGGCGGGGAGCCCTACGAGCAGTACTTC	CASSQGGEPYEQYF	NA	14	NA	TRBJ2-7	TRBV4-3
TGCGCCAGCAGTCAATCCCCAGCTAGCGGACTTTCAGATACGCAGTATTTT	CASSQSPASGLSDTQYF	TRBD2	17	NA	TRBJ2-3	TRBV23-1
TGCAGCGTTATCGACAGGCCCTCTGGGGCCAACGTCCTGACTTTC	CSVIDRPSGANVLTF	NA	15	NA	TRBJ2-6	TRBV29-1
TGTGCCAGCAGCCTATTAGGACAGGGGAACACCGGGGAGCTGTTTTTT	CASSLLGQGNTGELFF	TRBD1	16	NA	TRBJ2-2	TRBV7-6
TGTGCCAGTAGTGCGTTAACTTGGCCGGGACCCCAGCATTTT	CASSALTWPGPQHF	NA	14	NA	TRBJ1-5	TRBV19
TGTGCCAGCTCACCACCCGGCGGCGGGACGGGCCCCTACGAGCAGTACTTC	CASSPPGGGTGPYEQYF	NA	17	NA	TRBJ2-7	TRBV18
TGTGCCAGCAGCCATGCAATCGGGACAGGGGATCAGCCCCAGCATTTT	CASSHAIGTGDQPQHF	TRBD1	16	NA	TRBJ1-5	TRBV2
TGTGCCAGCAGTGAATATTTAGGGCTAGCGGGCTACGAGCAGTACTTC	CASSEYLGLAGYEQYF	TRBD2	16	NA	TRBJ2-7	TRBV25-1
TGTGCCTTTCATCCGGGACAGGGGGCGCGGGGCTACACCTTC	CAFHPGQGARGYTF	TRBD1	14	NA	TRBJ1-2	TRBV30
TGTGCCAGCAGCAGTGGAGAGACAGGCATAAGAGAAAAACTGTTTTTT	CASSSGETGIREKLFF	NA	16	NA	TRBJ1-4	TRBV2
TGTGCCAGCCTACGTAGACAGGGGGCCTACGAGCAGTACTTC	CASLRRQGAYEQYF	NA	14	once	TRBJ2-7	TRBV21-1
TGTGCCAGCAGCGATATAGCGGGAGCCGGAGATACGCAGTATTTT	CASSDIAGAGDTQYF	TRBD2	15	NA	TRBJ2-3	TRBV6-2/TRBV6-3
TGTGCCAGCAGCCGGGCTAGCGGGGCCTACGAGCAGTACTTC	CASSRASGAYEQYF	TRBD2	14	NA	TRBJ2-7	TRBV3-1/TRBV3-2
TGTGCCAGCAGTTCCGGAGGGGGGGACACTGAAGCTTTCTTT	CASSSGGGDTEAFF	NA	14	NA	TRBJ1-1	TRBV28
TGTGCCAGCAGTTACTCGAATAGTAGCGGGACTTACAATGAGCAGTTCTTC	CASSYSNSSGTYNEQFF	TRBD2	17	once	TRBJ2-1	TRBV6-2/TRBV6-3
TGTGCCAGCAGTTTTCTAGGCTCGAACACCGGGGAGCTGTTTTTT	CASSFLGSNTGELFF	NA	15	few	TRBJ2-2	TRBV27
TGTGCCAGCACAGATGTCAACACCGGGGAGCTGTTTTTT	CASTDVNTGELFF	NA	13	NA	TRBJ2-2	TRBV6-1
TGTGCCAGCAGCCGCGGGACAGCTAGCACAGATACGCAGTATTTT	CASSRGTASTDTQYF	NA	15	once	TRBJ2-3	TRBV9
TGTGCCAGCTCACCGGGGAGTAACTATGGCTACACCTTC	CASSPGSNYGYTF	NA	13	NA	TRBJ1-2	TRBV18